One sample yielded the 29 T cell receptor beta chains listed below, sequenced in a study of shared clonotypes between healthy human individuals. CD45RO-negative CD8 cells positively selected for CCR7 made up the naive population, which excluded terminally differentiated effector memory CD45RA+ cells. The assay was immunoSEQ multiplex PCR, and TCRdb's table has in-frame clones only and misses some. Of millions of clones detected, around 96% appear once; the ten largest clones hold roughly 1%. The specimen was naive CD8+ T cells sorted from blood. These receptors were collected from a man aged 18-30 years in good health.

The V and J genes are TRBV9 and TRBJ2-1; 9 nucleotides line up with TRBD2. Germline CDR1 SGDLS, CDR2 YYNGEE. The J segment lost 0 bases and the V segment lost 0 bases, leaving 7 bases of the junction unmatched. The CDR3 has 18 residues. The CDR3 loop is CASSVVPAGGLSYNEQFF. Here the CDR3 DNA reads TGTGCCAGCAGCGTAGTCCCAGCGGGGGGCCTCTCCTACAATGAGCAGTTCTTC.

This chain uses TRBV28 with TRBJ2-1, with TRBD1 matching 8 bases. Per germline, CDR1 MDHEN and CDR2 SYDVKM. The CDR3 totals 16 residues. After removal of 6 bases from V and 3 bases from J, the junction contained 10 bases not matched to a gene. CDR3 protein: CASSHDRGEIYNEQFF. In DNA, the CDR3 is TGTGCCAGCAGCCACGACAGGGGTGAAATCTACAATGAGCAGTTCTTC. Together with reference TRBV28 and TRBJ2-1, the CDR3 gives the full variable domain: DVKVTQSSRYLVKRTGEKVFLECVQDMDHENMFWYRQDPGLGLRLIYFSYDVKMKEKGDIPEGYSVSREKKERFSLILESASTNQTSMYLCASSHDRGEIYNEQFFGPGTRLTVL.

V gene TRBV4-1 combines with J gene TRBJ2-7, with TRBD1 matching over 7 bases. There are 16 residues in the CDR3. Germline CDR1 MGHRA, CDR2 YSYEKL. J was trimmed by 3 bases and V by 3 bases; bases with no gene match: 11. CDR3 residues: CASSQSDRSQYYEQYF. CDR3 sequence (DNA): TGCGCCAGCAGCCAGTCGGACAGGTCGCAATACTACGAGCAGTACTTC.

The CDR3 loop reads CASSWDSTYEQYF. CDR3 sequence (DNA): TGTGCCAGCAGCTGGGACAGTACCTACGAGCAGTACTTC. The chain carries TRBV5-6 and TRBJ2-7; 7 bases map to TRBD1. With V trimmed by 3 bases and J by 2 bases, 2 bases remained unmatched. Germline V gene data show CDR1 as SGHDT and CDR2 as YYEEEE. The CDR3 length is 13 residues.

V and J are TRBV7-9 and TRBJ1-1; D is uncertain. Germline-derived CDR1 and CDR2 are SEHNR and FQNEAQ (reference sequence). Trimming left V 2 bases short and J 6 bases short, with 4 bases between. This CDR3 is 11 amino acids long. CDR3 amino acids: CASSLFAEAFF. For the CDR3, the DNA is TGTGCCAGCAGCTTATTCGCTGAAGCTTTCTTT.

The CDR3 reads CASSGPPGLAKNIQYF. In DNA, the CDR3 is TGTGCCAGCAGCGGCCCCCCGGGACTAGCCAAAAACATTCAGTACTTC. The chain is built from TRBV9 and TRBJ2-4, with D tentatively TRBD2 (6 bases). V shed 3 bases and J shed 0 bases, with 13 bases lying between them. The CDR3 extends over 16 amino acids. In germline, CDR1 is SGDLS, CDR2 YYNGEE. The full variable domain, its missing parts supplied by reference TRBV9 and TRBJ2-4, is DSGVTQTPKHLITATGQRVTLRCSPRSGDLSVYWYQQSLDQGLQFLIQYYNGEERAKGNILERFSAQQFPDLHSELNLSSLELGDSALYFCASSGPPGLAKNIQYFGAGTRLSVL.

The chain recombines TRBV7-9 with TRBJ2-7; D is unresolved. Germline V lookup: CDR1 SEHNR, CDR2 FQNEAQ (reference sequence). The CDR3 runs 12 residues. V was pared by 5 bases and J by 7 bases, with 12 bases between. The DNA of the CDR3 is TGTGCCAGCAGCACCAATCCCTGGGAGCAGTACTTC. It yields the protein CASSTNPWEQYF.

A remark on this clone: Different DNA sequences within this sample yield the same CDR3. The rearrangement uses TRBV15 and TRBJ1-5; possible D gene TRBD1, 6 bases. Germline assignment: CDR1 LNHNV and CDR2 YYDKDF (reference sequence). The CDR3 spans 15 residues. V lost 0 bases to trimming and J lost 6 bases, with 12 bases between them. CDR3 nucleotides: TGTGCCACCAGCAGAGATAAGGGGGAAGGTCAGCCCCAGCATTTT. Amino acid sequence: CATSRDKGEGQPQHF.

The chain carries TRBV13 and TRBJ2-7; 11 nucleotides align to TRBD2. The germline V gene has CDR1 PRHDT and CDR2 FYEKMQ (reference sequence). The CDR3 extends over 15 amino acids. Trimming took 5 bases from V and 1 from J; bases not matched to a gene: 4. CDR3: CASSPTSGVSYEQYF. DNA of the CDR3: TGTGCCAGCAGCCCGACTAGCGGGGTTTCCTACGAGCAGTACTTC.

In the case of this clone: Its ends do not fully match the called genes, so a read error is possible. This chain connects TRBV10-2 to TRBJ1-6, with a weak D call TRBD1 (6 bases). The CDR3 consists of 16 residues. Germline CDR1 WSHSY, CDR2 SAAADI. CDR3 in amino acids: CASSEWTAIYSSPLHF. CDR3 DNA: TGCGCCAGCAGTGAGTGGACAGCCATCTATAGTTCACCCCTCCACTTT.

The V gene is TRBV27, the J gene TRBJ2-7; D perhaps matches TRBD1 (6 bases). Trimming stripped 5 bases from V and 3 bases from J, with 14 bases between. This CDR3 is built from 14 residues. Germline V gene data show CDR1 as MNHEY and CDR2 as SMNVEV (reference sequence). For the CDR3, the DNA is TGTGCCAGCAGTCCCCAAGAGGGGGTCTACGAGCAGTACTTC. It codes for CASSPQEGVYEQYF.

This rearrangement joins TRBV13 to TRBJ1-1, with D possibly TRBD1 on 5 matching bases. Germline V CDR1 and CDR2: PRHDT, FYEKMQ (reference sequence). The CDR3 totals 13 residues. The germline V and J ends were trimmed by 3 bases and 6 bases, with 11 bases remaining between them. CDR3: CASSFGGRAEAFF. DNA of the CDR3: TGTGCCAGCAGCTTTGGGGGAAGGGCTGAAGCTTTCTTT.

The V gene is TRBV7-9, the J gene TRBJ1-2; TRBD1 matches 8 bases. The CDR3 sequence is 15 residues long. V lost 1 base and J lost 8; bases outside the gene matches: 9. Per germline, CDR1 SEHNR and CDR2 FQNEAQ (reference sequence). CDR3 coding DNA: TGTGCCAGCAGCTTAGGTGCAGGGGGCGACCGAGGCTACACCTTC. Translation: CASSLGAGGDRGYTF.

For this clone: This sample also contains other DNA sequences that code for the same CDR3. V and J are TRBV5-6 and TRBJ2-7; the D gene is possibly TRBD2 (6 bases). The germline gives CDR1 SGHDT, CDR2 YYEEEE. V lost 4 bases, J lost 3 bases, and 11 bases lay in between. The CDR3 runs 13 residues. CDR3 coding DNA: TGTGCCAGCAGCCTCCGGGAGAGCTACGAGCAGTACTTC. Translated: CASSLRESYEQYF.

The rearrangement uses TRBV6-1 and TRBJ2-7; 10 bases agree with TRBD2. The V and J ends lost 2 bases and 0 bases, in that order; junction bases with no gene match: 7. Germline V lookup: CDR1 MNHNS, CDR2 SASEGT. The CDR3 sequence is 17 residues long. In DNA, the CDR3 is TGTGCCAGCAGTGAAAAGGTCCTAGCGGGGGACTCCTACGAGCAGTACTTC. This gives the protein CASSEKVLAGDSYEQYF.

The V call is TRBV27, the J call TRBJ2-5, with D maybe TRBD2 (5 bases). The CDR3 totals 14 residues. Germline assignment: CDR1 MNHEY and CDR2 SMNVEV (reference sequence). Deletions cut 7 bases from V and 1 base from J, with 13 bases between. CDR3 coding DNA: TGTGCCAGCAAGGCCCTTGCGGGCCAAGAGACCCAGTACTTC. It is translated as CASKALAGQETQYF.

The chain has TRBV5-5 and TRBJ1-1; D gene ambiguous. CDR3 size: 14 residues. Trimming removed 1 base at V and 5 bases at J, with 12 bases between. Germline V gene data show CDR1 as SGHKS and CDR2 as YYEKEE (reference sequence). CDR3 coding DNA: TGTGCCAGCAGCTTGTACACATCGTGGACTGAAGCTTTCTTT. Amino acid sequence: CASSLYTSWTEAFF.

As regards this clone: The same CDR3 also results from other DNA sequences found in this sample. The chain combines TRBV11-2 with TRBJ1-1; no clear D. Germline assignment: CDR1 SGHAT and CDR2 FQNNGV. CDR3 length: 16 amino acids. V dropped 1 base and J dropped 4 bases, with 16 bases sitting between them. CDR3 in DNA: TGTGCCAGCAGCTTAGGATGGGGAGCGTTCGGCACTGAAGCTTTCTTT. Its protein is CASSLGWGAFGTEAFF.

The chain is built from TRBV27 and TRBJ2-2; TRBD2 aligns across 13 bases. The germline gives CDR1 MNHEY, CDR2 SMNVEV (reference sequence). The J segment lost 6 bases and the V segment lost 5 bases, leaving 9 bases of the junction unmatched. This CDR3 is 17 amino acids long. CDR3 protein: CASSQLAGGPMPGELFF. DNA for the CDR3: TGTGCCAGCAGTCAACTAGCGGGAGGGCCGATGCCCGGGGAGCTGTTTTTT.

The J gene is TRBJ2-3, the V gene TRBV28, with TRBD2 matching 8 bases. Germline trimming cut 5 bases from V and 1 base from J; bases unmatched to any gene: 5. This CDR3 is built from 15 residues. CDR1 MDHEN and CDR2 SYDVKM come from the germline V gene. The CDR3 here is CASSLPAGGTDTQYF. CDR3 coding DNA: TGTGCCAGCAGTCTCCCAGCGGGGGGCACAGATACGCAGTATTTT.

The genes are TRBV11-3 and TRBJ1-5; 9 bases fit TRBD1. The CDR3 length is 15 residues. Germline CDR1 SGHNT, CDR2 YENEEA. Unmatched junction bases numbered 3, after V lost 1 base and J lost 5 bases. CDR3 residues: CASSLGQGEYQPQHF. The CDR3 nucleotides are TGTGCCAGCAGCTTAGGACAGGGGGAATATCAGCCCCAGCATTTT.

The CDR3 here is CASSYMGASNTEAFF. CDR3 in DNA: TGTGCCAGCAGTTACATGGGGGCCTCGAACACTGAAGCTTTCTTT. V gene TRBV6-6 combines with J gene TRBJ1-1; D is possibly TRBD1 (6 bases). Trimming stripped 2 bases from V and 1 base from J, with 11 bases between. The CDR3 covers 15 residues. Germline-derived CDR1 and CDR2 are MNHNY and SVGAGI (reference sequence).

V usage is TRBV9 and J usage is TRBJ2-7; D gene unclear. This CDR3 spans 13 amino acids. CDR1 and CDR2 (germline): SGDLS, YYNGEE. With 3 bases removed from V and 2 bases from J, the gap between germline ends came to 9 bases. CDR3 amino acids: CASSESGTYEQYF. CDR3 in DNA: TGTGCCAGCAGCGAGTCTGGCACCTACGAGCAGTACTTC.

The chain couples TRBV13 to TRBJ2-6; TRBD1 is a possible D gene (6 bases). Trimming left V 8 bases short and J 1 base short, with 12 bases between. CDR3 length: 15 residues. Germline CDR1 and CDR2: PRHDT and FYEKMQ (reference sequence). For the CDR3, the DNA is TGTGCCAGCGCCCAGGGGCTTTCTGGGGCCAACGTCCTGACTTTC. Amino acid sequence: CASAQGLSGANVLTF.

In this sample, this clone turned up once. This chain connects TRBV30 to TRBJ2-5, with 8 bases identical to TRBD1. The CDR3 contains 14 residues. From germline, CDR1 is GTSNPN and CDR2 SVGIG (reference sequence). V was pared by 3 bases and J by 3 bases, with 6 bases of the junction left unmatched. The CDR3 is CAWRPEDREETQYF. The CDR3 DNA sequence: TGTGCCTGGAGGCCAGAGGACAGGGAAGAGACCCAGTACTTC.

This CDR3 reads CAWSPPRRQGIYGYTF. For the CDR3, the DNA is TGTGCCTGGAGTCCACCAAGGAGACAGGGGATCTATGGCTACACCTTC. The chain joins TRBV30 to TRBJ1-2, with 8 bases aligning to TRBD1. V shed 2 bases, J shed 4 bases, and the junction held 12 bases outside the gene matches. The germline CDR1 and CDR2 sequences are GTSNPN and SVGIG (reference sequence). CDR3 size: 16 residues.

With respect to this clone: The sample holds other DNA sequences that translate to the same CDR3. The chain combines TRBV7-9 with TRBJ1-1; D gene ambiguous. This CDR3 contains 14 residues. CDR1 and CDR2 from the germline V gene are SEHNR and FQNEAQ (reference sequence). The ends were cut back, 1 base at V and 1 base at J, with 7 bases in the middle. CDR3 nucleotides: TGTGCCAGCAGCTTAGGGGTAGGGAACACTGAAGCTTTCTTT. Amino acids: CASSLGVGNTEAFF.

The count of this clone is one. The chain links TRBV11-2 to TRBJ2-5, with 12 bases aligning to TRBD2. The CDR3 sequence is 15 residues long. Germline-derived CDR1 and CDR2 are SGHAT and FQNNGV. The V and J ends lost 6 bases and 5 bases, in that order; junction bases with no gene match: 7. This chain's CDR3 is CASRRLAGVGETQYF. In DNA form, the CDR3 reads TGTGCCAGCAGACGACTAGCGGGGGTTGGGGAGACCCAGTACTTC.

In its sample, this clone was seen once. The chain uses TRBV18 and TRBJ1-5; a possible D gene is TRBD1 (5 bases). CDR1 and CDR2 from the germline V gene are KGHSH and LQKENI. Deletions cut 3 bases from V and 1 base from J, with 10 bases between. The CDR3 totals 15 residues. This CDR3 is CASSPSRGSNQPQHF. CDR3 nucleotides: TGTGCCAGCTCACCGTCCCGGGGGAGCAATCAGCCCCAGCATTTT.